This T cell receptor beta chain was retrieved from a study of cytomegalovirus exposure and HLA in healthy donors. CDR3 length: 13 residues. The V gene lost 3 bases and the J gene lost 4 bases, with 10 bases spanning the gap. The germline CDR1 and CDR2 sequences are SGHRS and YFSETQ. Comments on this clone: Its antigen remains unknown.

Primers included in the PCR were 60 Vbeta and 13 Jbeta primers. The assay was immunoSEQ multiplex PCR, and TCRdb's table has in-frame clones only and misses some. Its listing shows around 39,000 clones. Findings and limits, study-wide: Prediction of most subjects' HLA-A and HLA-B alleles by TCR beta sequences was reportedly accurate. Within an earlier analysis, most TCR beta V segments proved productive either about 87% or about 30% of the time.

Sequenced material: PBMCs. The chain joins TRBV5-1 to TRBJ1-2, with no clear D. The TCR was taken from a male donor in good health and CMV-seronegative. CDR3 bases: TGCGCCAGCAGCTCGACACGTACCTATGGCTACACCTTC. It yields the protein CASSSTRTYGYTF.